This T cell receptor beta chain was observed in a study of blood T cell repertoires in COVID-19. Profiling relied on immunoSEQ multiplex PCR, and the TCRdb table lists in-frame clones only, not all of them. In the table there are around 56,000 clones, more than 70% of which are singletons. With 4 bases clipped from V and 5 bases from J, the junction kept 11 bases outside the gene matches. The germline V gene has CDR1 LGHDT and CDR2 YNNKEL (reference sequence). The CDR3 consists of 17 residues. This clone was seen only once. This chain joins TRBV3-1 (or the pseudogene TRBV3-2) and TRBJ2-2; TRBD1 aligns across 9 bases. The sequenced material came from peripheral blood. The TCR sequence derives from a man between 60 and 75 years old with acute or convalescent COVID-19. The CDR3 sequence is CASSPRDRARRTGELFF. The CDR3 DNA is TGTGCCAGCAGCCCCAGGGACAGGGCGAGGAGGACCGGGGAGCTGTTTTTT.